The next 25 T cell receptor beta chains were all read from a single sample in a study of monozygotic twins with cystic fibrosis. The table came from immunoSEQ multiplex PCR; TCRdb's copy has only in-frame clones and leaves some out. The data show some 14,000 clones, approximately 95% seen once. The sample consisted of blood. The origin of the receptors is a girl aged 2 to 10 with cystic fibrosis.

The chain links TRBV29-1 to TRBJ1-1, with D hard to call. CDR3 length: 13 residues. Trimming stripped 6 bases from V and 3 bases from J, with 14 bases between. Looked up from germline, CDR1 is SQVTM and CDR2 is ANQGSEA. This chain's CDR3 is CSVGSTEYTEAFF. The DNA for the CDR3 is TGCAGCGTCGGTTCGACGGAATACACTGAAGCTTTCTTT.

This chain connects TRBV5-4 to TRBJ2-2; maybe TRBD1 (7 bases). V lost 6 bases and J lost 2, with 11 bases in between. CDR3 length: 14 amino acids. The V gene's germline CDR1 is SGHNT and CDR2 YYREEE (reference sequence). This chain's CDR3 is CASTQGGNTGELFF. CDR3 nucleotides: TGTGCCAGCACTCAGGGGGGAAACACCGGGGAGCTGTTTTTT.

CDR3 DNA: TGCAGTGCTAAACAGGGCAGTGGGCAGTATTTT. It codes for CSAKQGSGQYF. The chain combines TRBV20-1 with TRBJ2-3; maybe TRBD1 (6 bases). Per germline, CDR1 DFQATT and CDR2 SNEGSKA (reference sequence). V lost 4 bases, J lost 11 bases, and 13 bases lay in between. The CDR3 totals 11 residues.

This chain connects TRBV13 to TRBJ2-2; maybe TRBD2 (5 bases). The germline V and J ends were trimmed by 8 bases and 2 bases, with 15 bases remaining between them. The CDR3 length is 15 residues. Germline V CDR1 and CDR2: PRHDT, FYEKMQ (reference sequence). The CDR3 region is CASGFILDNTGELFF. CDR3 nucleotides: TGTGCCAGCGGGTTTATACTAGACAACACCGGGGAGCTGTTTTTT. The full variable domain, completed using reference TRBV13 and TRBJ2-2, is AAGVIQSPRHLIKEKRETATLKCYPIPRHDTVYWYQQGPGQDPQFLISFYEKMQSDKGSIPDRFSAQQFSDYHSELNMSSLELGDSALYFCASGFILDNTGELFFGEGSRLTVL.

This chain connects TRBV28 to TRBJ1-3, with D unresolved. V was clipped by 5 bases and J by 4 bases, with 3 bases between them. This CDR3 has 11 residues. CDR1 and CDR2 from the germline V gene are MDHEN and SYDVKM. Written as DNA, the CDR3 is TGTGCCAGCAGTCGGGGAAACACCATATATTTT. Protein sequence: CASSRGNTIYF.

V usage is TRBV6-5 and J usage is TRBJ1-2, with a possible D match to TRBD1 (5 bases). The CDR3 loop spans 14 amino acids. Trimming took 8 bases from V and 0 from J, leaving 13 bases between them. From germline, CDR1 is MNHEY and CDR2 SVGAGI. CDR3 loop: CASGGPGANYGYTF. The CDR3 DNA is TGTGCCAGCGGGGGACCGGGAGCTAACTATGGCTACACCTTC.

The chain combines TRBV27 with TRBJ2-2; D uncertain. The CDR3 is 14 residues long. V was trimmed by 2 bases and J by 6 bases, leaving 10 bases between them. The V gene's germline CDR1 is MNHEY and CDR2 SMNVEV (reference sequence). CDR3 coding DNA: TGTGCCAGCAGTTTAATTTCCCCGCCCGGGGAGCTGTTTTTT. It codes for CASSLISPPGELFF.

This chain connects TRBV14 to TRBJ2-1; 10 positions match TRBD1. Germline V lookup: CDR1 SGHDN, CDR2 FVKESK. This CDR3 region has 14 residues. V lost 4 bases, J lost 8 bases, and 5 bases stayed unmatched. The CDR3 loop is CASSPWTGGDEQFF. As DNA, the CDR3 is TGTGCCAGCAGCCCTTGGACAGGGGGGGATGAGCAGTTCTTC.

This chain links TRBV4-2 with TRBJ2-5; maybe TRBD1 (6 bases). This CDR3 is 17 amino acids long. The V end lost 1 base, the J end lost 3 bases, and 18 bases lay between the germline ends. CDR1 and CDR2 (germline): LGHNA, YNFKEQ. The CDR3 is CASSQGGTGRLEETQYF. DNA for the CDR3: TGTGCCAGCAGCCAAGGGGGAACAGGGAGACTGGAAGAGACCCAGTACTTC.

The DNA of the CDR3 is TGCGCCAGCAGCCAACTAGCGGGCACCTACGAGCAGTACTTC. It encodes CASSQLAGTYEQYF. The genes are TRBV4-3 and TRBJ2-7; TRBD2 matches 8 bases. The trim removed 2 bases at V and 2 bases at J, leaving 2 bases unmatched. The CDR3 loop spans 14 amino acids. Germline CDR1 and CDR2: LGHNA and YSLEER.

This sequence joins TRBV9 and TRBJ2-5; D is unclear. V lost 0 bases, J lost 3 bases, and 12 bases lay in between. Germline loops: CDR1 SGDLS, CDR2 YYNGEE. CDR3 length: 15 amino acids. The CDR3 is CASSVEVGWKETQYF. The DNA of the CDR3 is TGTGCCAGCAGCGTAGAAGTTGGTTGGAAAGAGACCCAGTACTTC.

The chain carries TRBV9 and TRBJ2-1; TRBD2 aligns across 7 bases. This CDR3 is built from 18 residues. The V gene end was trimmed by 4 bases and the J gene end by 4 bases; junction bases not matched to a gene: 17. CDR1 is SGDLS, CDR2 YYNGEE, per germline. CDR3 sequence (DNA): TGTGCCAGCAGCAAAACCTTTCCGGGAACAGCGGGGTACAATGAGCAGTTCTTC. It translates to CASSKTFPGTAGYNEQFF.

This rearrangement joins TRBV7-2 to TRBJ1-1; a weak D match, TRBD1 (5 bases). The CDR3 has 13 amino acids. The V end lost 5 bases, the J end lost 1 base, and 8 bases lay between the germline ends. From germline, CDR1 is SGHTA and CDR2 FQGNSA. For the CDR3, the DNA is TGTGCCAGCAGCCCGGGACGGAACACTGAAGCTTTCTTT. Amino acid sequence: CASSPGRNTEAFF.

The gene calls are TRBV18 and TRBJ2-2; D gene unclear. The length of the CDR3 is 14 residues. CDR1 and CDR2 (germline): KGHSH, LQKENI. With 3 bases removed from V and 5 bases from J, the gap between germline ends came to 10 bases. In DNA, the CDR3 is TGTGCCAGCTCACCGTACGCCTCTACCGGGGAGCTGTTTTTT. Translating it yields CASSPYASTGELFF.

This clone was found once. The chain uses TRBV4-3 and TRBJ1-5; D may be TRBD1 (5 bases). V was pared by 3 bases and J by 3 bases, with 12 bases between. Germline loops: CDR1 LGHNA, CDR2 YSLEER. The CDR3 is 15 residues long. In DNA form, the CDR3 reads TGCGCCAGCAGCCAGGATTCAGGGAACAATCAGCCCCAGCATTTT. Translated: CASSQDSGNNQPQHF.

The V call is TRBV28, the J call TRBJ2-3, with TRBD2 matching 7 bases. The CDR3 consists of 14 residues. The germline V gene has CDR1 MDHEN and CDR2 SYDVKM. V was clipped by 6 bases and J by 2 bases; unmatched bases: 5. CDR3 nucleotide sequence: TGTGCCAGCAGCATGGGGGGGACCACAGATACGCAGTATTTT. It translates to CASSMGGTTDTQYF. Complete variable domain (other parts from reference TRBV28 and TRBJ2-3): DVKVTQSSRYLVKRTGEKVFLECVQDMDHENMFWYRQDPGLGLRLIYFSYDVKMKEKGDIPEGYSVSREKKERFSLILESASTNQTSMYLCASSMGGTTDTQYFGPGTRLTVL.

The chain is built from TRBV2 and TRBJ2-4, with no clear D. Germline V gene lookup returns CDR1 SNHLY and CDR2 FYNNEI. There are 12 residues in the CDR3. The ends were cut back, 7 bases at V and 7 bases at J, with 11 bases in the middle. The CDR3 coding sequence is TGTGCCAGCACCCCGTGGCACAACATTCAGTACTTC. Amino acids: CASTPWHNIQYF.

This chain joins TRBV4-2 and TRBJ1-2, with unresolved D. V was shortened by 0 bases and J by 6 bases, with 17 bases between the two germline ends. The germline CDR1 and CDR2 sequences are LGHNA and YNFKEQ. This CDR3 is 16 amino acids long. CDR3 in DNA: TGTGCCAGCAGCCAAGAGGTGGGAGGCCCTCCCCATGGCTACACCTTC. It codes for CASSQEVGGPPHGYTF.

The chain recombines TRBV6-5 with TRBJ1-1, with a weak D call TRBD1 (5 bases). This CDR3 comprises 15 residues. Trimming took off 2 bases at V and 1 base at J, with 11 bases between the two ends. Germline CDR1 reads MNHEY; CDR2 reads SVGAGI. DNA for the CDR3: TGTGCCAGCAGTTACGGTCCTGGGGCGAACACTGAAGCTTTCTTT. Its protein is CASSYGPGANTEAFF.

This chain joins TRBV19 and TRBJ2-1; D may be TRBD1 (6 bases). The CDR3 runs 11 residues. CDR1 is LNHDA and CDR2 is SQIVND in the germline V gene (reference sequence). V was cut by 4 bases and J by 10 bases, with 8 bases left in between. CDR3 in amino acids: CASSTGTEQFF. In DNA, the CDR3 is TGTGCCAGTAGTACCGGGACAGAGCAGTTCTTC.

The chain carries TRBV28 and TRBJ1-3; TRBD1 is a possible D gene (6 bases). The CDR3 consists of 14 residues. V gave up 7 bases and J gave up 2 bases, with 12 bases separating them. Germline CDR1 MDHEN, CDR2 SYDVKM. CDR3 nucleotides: TGTGCCAGCACCCCACAGGGAACTGGAAACACCATATATTTT. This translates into CASTPQGTGNTIYF.

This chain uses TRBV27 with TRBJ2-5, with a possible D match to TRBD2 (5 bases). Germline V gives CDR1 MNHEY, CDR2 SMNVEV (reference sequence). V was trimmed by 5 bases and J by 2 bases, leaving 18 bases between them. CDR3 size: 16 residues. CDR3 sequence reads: CASSARGLRSQETQYF. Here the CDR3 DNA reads TGTGCCAGCAGTGCTCGGGGTTTAAGGAGTCAAGAGACCCAGTACTTC.

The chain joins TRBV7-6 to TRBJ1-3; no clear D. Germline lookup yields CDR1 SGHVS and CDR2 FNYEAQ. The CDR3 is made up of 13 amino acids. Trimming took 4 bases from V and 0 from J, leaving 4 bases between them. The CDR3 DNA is TGTGCCAGCAGCTCGTTCTCTGGAAACACCATATATTTT. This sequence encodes CASSSFSGNTIYF.

This CDR3 is CSVATRQGVGKNIQYF. The CDR3 DNA follows: TGCAGCGTTGCTACCCGACAGGGTGTCGGCAAAAACATTCAGTACTTC. This chain links TRBV29-1 with TRBJ2-4, with TRBD1 identical over 7 bases. The germline CDR1 and CDR2 sequences are SQVTM and ANQGSEA. Trimming removed 4 bases from V and 3 bases from J; junction bases left unmatched: 12. This CDR3 is built from 16 residues. Complete variable domain (other parts from reference TRBV29-1 and TRBJ2-4): SAVISQKPSRDICQRGTSLTIQCQVDSQVTMMFWYRQQPGQSLTLIATANQGSEATYESGFVIDKFPISRPNLTFSTLTVSNMSPEDSSIYLCSVATRQGVGKNIQYFGAGTRLSVL.

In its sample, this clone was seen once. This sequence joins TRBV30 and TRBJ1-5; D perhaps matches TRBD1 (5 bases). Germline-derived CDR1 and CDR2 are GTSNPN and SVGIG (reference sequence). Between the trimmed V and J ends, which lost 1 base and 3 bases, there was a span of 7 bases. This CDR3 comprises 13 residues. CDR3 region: CAWSGGDNQPQHF. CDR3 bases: TGTGCCTGGAGTGGGGGCGACAATCAGCCCCAGCATTTT. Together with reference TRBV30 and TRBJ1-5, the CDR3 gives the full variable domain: SQTIHQWPATLVQPVGSPLSLECTVEGTSNPNLYWYRQAAGRGLQLLFYSVGIGQISSEVPQNLSASRPQDRQFILSSKKLLLSDSGFYLCAWSGGDNQPQHFGDGTRLSIL.